These T cell receptor beta chains were read from a single sample in a study of T cells in Graves' hyperthyroidism and ophthalmopathy. TCRdb recomputed calls from the multiplex PCR reads with MiXCR, one row per CDR3 protein. The sample lists about 400,000 distinct CDR3 sequences, approximately 14% occurring once. Sequencing was carried out using blood. These receptors all come from a woman younger than 35 with Graves' hyperthyroidism. CDR3s include the opening cysteine and the closing phenylalanine or tryptophan. A D gene is named only where the DNA matches it firmly. Clone size, where shown, is once, few, many, or a class for clones that have expanded.

D,V,J,size,CDR3,DNA
-,TRBV28,TRBJ1-6,many,CASSADYRSSYNSPLHF,TGTGCCAGCAGCGCCGATTACAGGAGCTCCTATAATTCACCCCTCCACTTT
-,TRBV2,TRBJ2-7,many,CASSRTVTYEQYF,TGTGCCAGCAGCCGGACAGTTACCTACGAGCAGTACTTC
TRBD1,TRBV7-6,TRBJ2-3,many,CASSFTGAPSTDTQYF,TGTGCCAGCAGCTTTACAGGGGCCCCTAGCACAGATACGCAGTATTTT
TRBD2,TRBV7-9,TRBJ2-5,many,CASSSQGLAGRSQYF,TGTGCCAGCAGCTCACAGGGACTAGCGGGGAGGTCCCAGTACTTC
TRBD2,TRBV27,TRBJ2-6,few,CASRGLAGAYSGANVLTF,TGTGCCAGCAGGGGTCTAGCGGGAGCTTATTCTGGGGCCAACGTCCTGACTTTC
-,TRBV20-1,TRBJ1-1,many,CSARDLVSITEAFF,TGCAGTGCTAGAGATCTGGTTTCAATCACTGAAGCTTTCTTT
TRBD1,TRBV12-3/TRBV12-4,TRBJ1-1,many,CASSSHRGRDTEAFF,TGTGCCAGCAGTTCCCACAGGGGTAGAGACACTGAAGCTTTCTTT
TRBD2,TRBV20-1,TRBJ2-1,once,CSASFGLAGGPGSYNEQFF,TGCAGTGCTAGCTTCGGACTAGCGGGGGGGCCTGGGTCCTACAATGAGCAGTTCTTC
TRBD2,TRBV5-6,TRBJ2-1,many,CASSLTSGGRYNEQFF,TGTGCCAGCAGCTTGACCAGCGGGGGTCGCTACAATGAGCAGTTCTTC
-,TRBV10-2,TRBJ2-5,-,CASSDRPNQQETQYF,TGCGCCAGCAGTGACAGGCCGAATCAGCAAGAGACCCAGTACTTC
TRBD2,TRBV10-3,TRBJ2-7,many,CAIRAGTSDYEQYF,TGTGCCATCAGGGCCGGGACTAGCGACTACGAGCAGTACTTC
-,TRBV12-3/TRBV12-4,TRBJ2-1,many,CATDQGHNGDEQFF,TGTGCCACCGACCAGGGGCATAATGGGGATGAGCAGTTCTTC
-,TRBV7-2,TRBJ2-7,many,CASSRRVGEYEQYF,TGTGCCAGCAGCAGACGTGTGGGGGAATACGAGCAGTACTTC
TRBD1,TRBV20-1,TRBJ2-7,many,CSARGGQGAYEQYF,TGCAGTGCTAGAGGGGGACAGGGGGCCTACGAGCAGTACTTC
-,TRBV5-5,TRBJ2-1,few,CASSLDPGWGNEQFF,TGTGCCAGCAGCTTGGATCCAGGGTGGGGCAATGAGCAGTTCTTC